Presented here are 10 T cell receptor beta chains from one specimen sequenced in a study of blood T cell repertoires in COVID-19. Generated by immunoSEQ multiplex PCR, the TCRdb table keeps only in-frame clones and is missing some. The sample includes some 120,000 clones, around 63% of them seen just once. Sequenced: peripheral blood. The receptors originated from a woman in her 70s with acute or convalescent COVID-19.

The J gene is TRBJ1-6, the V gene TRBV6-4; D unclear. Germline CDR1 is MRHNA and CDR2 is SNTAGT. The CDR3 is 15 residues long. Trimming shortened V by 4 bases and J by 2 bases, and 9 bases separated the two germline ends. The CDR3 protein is CASSVRAPYNSPLHF. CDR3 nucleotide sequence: TGTGCCAGCAGTGTGCGGGCCCCCTATAATTCACCCCTCCACTTT.

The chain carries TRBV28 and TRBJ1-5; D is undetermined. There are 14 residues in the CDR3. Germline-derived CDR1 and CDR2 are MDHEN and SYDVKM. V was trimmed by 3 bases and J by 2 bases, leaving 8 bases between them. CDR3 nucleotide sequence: TGTGCCAGCAGTTTGACCGGAGGCAATCAGCCCCAGCATTTT. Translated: CASSLTGGNQPQHF.

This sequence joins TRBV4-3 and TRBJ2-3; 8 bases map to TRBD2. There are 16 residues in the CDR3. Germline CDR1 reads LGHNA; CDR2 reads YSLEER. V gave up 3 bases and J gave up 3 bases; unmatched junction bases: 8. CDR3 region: CASSHTSGLGTDTQYF. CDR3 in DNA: TGCGCCAGCAGCCACACTAGCGGCCTGGGTACAGATACGCAGTATTTT.

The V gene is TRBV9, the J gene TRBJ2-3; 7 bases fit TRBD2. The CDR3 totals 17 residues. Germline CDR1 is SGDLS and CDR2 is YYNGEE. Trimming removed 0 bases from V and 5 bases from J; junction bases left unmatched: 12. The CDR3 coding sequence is TGTGCCAGCAGCGTAGGAGTAGGGGCGGGAGCAAAAGATACGCAGTATTTT. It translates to CASSVGVGAGAKDTQYF.

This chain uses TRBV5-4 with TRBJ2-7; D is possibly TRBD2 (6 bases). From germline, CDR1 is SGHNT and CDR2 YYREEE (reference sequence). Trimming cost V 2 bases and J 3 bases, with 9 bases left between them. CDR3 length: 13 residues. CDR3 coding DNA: TGTGCCAGCAGCTTAGGAGGGATCTACGAGCAGTACTTC. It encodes CASSLGGIYEQYF.

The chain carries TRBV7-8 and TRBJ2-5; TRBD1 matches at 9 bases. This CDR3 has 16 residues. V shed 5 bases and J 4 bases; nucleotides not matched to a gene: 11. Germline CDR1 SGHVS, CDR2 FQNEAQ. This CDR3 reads CASSPKRDRVGETQYF. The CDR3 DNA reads TGTGCCAGCAGCCCAAAGCGGGACAGGGTAGGAGAGACCCAGTACTTC.

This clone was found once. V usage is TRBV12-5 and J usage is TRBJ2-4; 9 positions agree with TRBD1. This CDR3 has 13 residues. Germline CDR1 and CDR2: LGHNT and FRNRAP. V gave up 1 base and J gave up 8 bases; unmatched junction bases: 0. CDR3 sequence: CASGLGQGDIQYF. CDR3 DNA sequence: TGTGCTAGTGGTTTGGGACAGGGGGACATTCAGTACTTC.

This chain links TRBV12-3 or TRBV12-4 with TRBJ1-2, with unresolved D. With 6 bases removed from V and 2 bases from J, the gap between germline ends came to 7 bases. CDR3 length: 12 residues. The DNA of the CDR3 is TGTGCCAGCAGAGCGCTGAACTATGGCTACACCTTC. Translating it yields CASRALNYGYTF.

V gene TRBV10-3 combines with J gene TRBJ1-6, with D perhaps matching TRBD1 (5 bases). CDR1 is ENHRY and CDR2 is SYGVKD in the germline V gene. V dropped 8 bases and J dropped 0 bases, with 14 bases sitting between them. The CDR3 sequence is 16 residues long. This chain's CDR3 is CAISEGPSSYNSPLHF. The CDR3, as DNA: TGTGCCATCTCGGAGGGACCGAGCTCCTATAATTCACCCCTCCACTTT.

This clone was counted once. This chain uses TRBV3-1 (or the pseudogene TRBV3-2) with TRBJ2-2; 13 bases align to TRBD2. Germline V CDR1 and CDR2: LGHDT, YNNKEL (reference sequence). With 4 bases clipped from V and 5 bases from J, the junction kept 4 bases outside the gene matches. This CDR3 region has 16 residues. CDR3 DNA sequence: TGTGCCAGCAGCCGACTAGCGGGAGGAACAACCGGGGAGCTGTTTTTT. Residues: CASSRLAGGTTGELFF.